This TCR beta chain is drawn from a study of beta chain features in type 1 diabetes (dated by TCRdb to 2016 to 2019). Context from the whole study: No differences in mean age, gender distribution, total cell number or subset yield were found between patients and healthy donors. A total of some 110 million sorted cells were examined across all samples, and a strong correlation was observed between cell number per subset and RNA yield. The study compared the TCRB repertoires of sorted circulating CD4+ T cell subsets in recently diagnosed type 1 diabetes patients with those in matched healthy donors. Regulatory and stem cell-like memory subsets were obtained from only 8 patients and about 8 healthy donors, while naive and central memory subsets were obtained from all 30 or so donors.

On the study overall, not on this receptor specifically: Sequencing cDNA rather than genomic DNA could over-represent highly expressing activated cells, although activation and CD3 levels did not differ between groups. Shorter templates might be favored by PCR, yet because patient and control samples were amplified and corrected together, any such skew would affect both groups equally. In all four CD4+ subsets, TCRB CDR3 length was moderately but significantly shorter in type 1 diabetes patients. Only small numbers of individuals were included in the HLA sub-analyses, which left unresolved whether HLA type had any influence on TCRB rearrangement. At VDJ recombination sites, patients with type 1 diabetes made fewer insertions and deleted more nucleotides, a pattern implying thymic rearrangement abnormalities. Naive, central memory and regulatory TCRB repertoires appeared to be more alike among patients than among healthy donors.

Reading the germline V gene gives CDR1 KGHSH and CDR2 LQKENI. Inclusive of the bounding cysteine and phenylalanine, the CDR3 is 14 residues long. The sequence is cut down to CDR3 DNA, 42 bases in frame from base 1. V trim: 3 bases; J trim: 5 bases; unmatched bases: 6. Each donor gave one peripheral blood draw, about 100 mL on average, collected into heparinised tubes. A BD FACSAria II and a panel including CD45RO, CCR7, CD25, CD127, CD95 and CD27 were used to sort naive, central memory, regulatory and stem cell-like memory CD4+ T cells. A purity above 98% was achieved for all sorted populations. Right away, PBMCs were isolated by Lymphoprep density gradient centrifugation and were stained directly, with no culture step. To minimize batch effects, samples were stained and sorted in pairs, one healthy donor with one patient per experiment. To note about this clone: It has no known antigen specificity. One base away there is no much larger clone; base qualities are not given.

The entire isolated RNA was reverse transcribed using the High Capacity cDNA Reverse Transcription Kit, and thus expressed TCRB transcripts were sequenced. Naive, central memory and regulatory T cell samples underwent deep immunoSEQ sequencing, averaging around 4 million total reads per sample. Sorted cells were lysed in RLT buffer, and RNA was extracted using DNase-treated RNeasy Micro or Mini kits according to cell number. Each cell subset was processed separately to prevent cross-contamination, with patient and healthy donor samples processed together. The immunoSEQ multiplex PCR was used to amplify TCRB sequences from cDNA, generating 87-bp fragments that spanned the CDR3 region. Sequencing of the amplicons was done on the Illumina HiSeq platform. In the source study's methods: Synthetic template baselines were used to correct PCR bias computationally, reads within Hamming distance 2 were collapsed, and singletons that could not be merged were discarded. By aligning reads against IMGT, V, D and J genes, CDR3 length, and insertions or deletions at six rearrangement sites were assigned. Clonotype counts were normalized to sorted cell number within each subset before computing true diversity and Gini coefficients with the tcR R package. The overlap coefficient, calculated on TCRB nucleotide sequences, was used to measure repertoire sharing. Out-of-frame TCRB sequences from naive cells were analyzed to stand in for the pre-selection repertoire. In its TCRdb copy, this immuneACCESS table keeps in-frame sequences only and misses some clones. Where compared with another copy, unresolved V genes explain less than half of these, and the others have no known cause. V and J calls and clone size follow that table, whereas D and trimming were derived from the DNA. This sample holds over 700,000 clones; about a sixth were observed only once. 0.02% to 0.025% of the sample lies in the top ten.

The TCR sequence derives from a young woman in good health. This chain is built from TRBV18 and TRBJ1-2, and 7 junctional nucleotides match TRBD1. Input material: naive CD4+ T cells from blood. The cell subset or site tag for this specimen amounts to: true naive CD4+ T cells. CDR3 loop: CASSPGTVLYGYTF. The base sequence is TGTGCCAGCTCACCTGGGACAGTCTTGTATGGCTACACCTTC.